This T cell receptor beta chain was recorded in a study of human T cells and chemical hapten exposure. Across the study: Mainly, slight library volume differences in the pool made TCR yields vary. Findings and caveats of the study: Among TCRs, those above 1 in 1000 frequency were unaffected by DPC sensitization.

Library construction involved attaching unique molecular identifiers to individual cDNA molecules, which allowed quantitative, reproducible TCR counting. Original processing methods: TCR counts had a median of about 99,000 per sample and spanned roughly 23,224 to 690,600. TCRdb re-called the RACE reads through MiXCR, storing one row per CDR3 protein. The V and J calls and clone size come from TCRdb's table, not from the authors' own analysis. Of 28,000 or so distinct CDR3 sequences in the sample, 7.4% were seen once. Germline CDR1 reads DFQATT; CDR2 reads SNEGSKA (reference sequence). With 3 bases removed from V and 5 bases from J, the gap between germline ends came to 17 bases. The length of the CDR3 is 15 residues. Noted time point: healthy volunteer bleed at 2 weeks. The template was total RNA from unfractionated whole blood. This clonotype was observed many times. Its antigen is still unknown.

This chain joins TRBV20-1 and TRBJ1-5; possibly TRBD1 for D (5 bases). Sequencing used whole blood. This clonotype originated in a human donor in good health. Some clones in this sample may be carry-over from other donors' samples. CDR3 protein: CSASAPAGSHQPQHF. CDR3 nucleotide sequence: TGCAGTGCTAGTGCCCCGGCAGGGAGCCATCAGCCCCAGCATTTT.